This passage covers 19 T cell receptor beta chains from one sample sequenced in a study of shared clonotypes between healthy human individuals. Sequenced by immunoSEQ multiplex PCR; TCRdb stores in-frame clones only, minus some. The repertoire holds 2 million to 2.5 million clones, 85% to 95% seen once, with about 0.36% in the top ten. Sequencing input: naive CD4+ T cells from PBMCs. Subset in this sample: CD45RA+ positively selected. The receptors shown here come from a man between 18 and 29 years old in good health. Some clones in this sample may be carry-over from other donors' samples.

The rearrangement links TRBV29-1 to TRBJ2-3; D perhaps matches TRBD2 (6 bases). The CDR3 contains 14 residues. The germline V gene has CDR1 SQVTM and CDR2 ANQGSEA. V dropped 4 bases and J dropped 0 bases, with 11 bases sitting between them. The CDR3 region has the DNA TGCAGCGTTGGTCGCGGGATAAGCACAGATACGCAGTATTTT. Its translation: CSVGRGISTDTQYF.

As for this clone: The same CDR3 can be traced to other DNA sequences in this sample. V gene TRBV5-1 combines with J gene TRBJ1-2, with no clear D. The CDR3 loop spans 13 amino acids. Germline V gene lookup returns CDR1 SGHRS and CDR2 YFSETQ. Trimming cost V 0 bases and J 4 bases, with 7 bases left between them. Here the CDR3 DNA reads TGCGCCAGCAGCTTGGAAGGCAGCTATGGCTACACCTTC. Protein: CASSLEGSYGYTF. Looking up the rest from reference TRBV5-1 and TRBJ1-2 gives the full variable domain: KAGVTQTPRYLIKTRGQQVTLSCSPISGHRSVSWYQQTPGQGLQFLFEYFSETQRNKGNFPGRFSGRQFSNSRSEMNVSTLELGDSALYLCASSLEGSYGYTFGSGTRLTVV.

The V gene is TRBV7-2, the J gene TRBJ2-3; TRBD1 matches 8 bases. The CDR3 runs to 14 residues. V shed 6 bases and J 1 base; nucleotides not matched to a gene: 3. Germline assignment: CDR1 SGHTA and CDR2 FQGNSA. CDR3 loop: CASSGQGRTDTQYF. CDR3 bases: TGTGCCAGCAGTGGACAGGGTCGCACAGATACGCAGTATTTT.

The chain joins TRBV4-1 to TRBJ1-5; 7 bases map to TRBD1. The CDR3 consists of 15 residues. Germline CDR1 and CDR2: MGHRA and YSYEKL. Losses at the gene ends were 1 base for V and 5 bases for J; bases not matched to a gene: 5. The CDR3 reads CASSQGGTVYQPQHF. The DNA of the CDR3 is TGCGCCAGCAGCCAAGGAGGGACAGTTTATCAGCCCCAGCATTTT.

CDR3 bases: TGTGCCAGCCTCCGGTGGGGGGCCCCAGATACGCAGTATTTT. Protein product: CASLRWGAPDTQYF. This chain links TRBV25-1 with TRBJ2-3; TRBD1 or TRBD2 may be the D gene (6 bases each). Germline V gives CDR1 MGHDK, CDR2 SYGVNS. The CDR3 length is 14 residues. V lost 8 bases and J lost 4, with 16 bases in between.

The CDR3 protein is CSVTDRLSTDTQYF. CDR3 sequence (DNA): TGCAGCGTCACGGACAGACTTAGCACAGATACGCAGTATTTT. The gene calls are TRBV29-1 and TRBJ2-3; tentative D call: TRBD1 (6 bases). The germline gives CDR1 SQVTM, CDR2 ANQGSEA. Trimming took 6 bases from V and 0 from J, leaving 13 bases between them. This CDR3 comprises 14 residues.

The CDR3 nucleotides read TGCGCCAGCAGCTCATTGCCCATAGCGGGAGGCTCCCCCGGGGAGCTGTTTTTT. Translated, it gives CASSSLPIAGGSPGELFF. This rearrangement joins TRBV5-1 to TRBJ2-2; TRBD2 matches at 10 bases. This CDR3 comprises 18 residues. CDR1 and CDR2 from the germline V gene are SGHRS and YFSETQ. V lost 3 bases and J lost 6; bases outside the gene matches: 14.

On this clone itself: Other DNA sequences from this sample encode an identical CDR3 as well. V gene TRBV2 combines with J gene TRBJ1-1; D call uncertain. Per germline, CDR1 SNHLY and CDR2 FYNNEI. Trimming removed 2 bases from V and 0 bases from J, with 7 bases in between. CDR3 size: 14 residues. The CDR3 reads CASSERQLNTEAFF. For the CDR3, the DNA is TGTGCCAGCAGTGAAAGGCAGTTGAACACTGAAGCTTTCTTT.

The chain is built from TRBV28 and TRBJ1-2, with 8 bases fitting TRBD1. The germline CDR1 and CDR2 sequences are MDHEN and SYDVKM. The V and J ends lost 5 bases and 4 bases, in that order; junction bases with no gene match: 6. The CDR3 length is 14 residues. The CDR3 loop is CASSPIGTGYGYTF. In DNA form, the CDR3 reads TGTGCCAGCAGTCCGATCGGGACAGGCTATGGCTACACCTTC.

The chain carries TRBV7-9 and TRBJ2-1; D is uncertain. Trimming took 5 bases from V and 5 from J, leaving 10 bases between them. Per germline, CDR1 SEHNR and CDR2 FQNEAQ (reference sequence). The length of the CDR3 is 13 residues. The CDR3 region has the DNA TGTGCCAGCAGCCAACAGCCAAACAATGAGCAGTTCTTC. This translates into CASSQQPNNEQFF.

This chain connects TRBV27 to TRBJ1-1; 9 bases map to TRBD1. The CDR3 extends over 18 amino acids. Germline V CDR1 and CDR2: MNHEY, SMNVEV (reference sequence). J lost 1 base, V lost 2 bases, and 11 bases had no gene match. The CDR3 DNA is TGTGCCAGCAGTTTAAACCCACAATGGACAGGGGCGAACACTGAAGCTTTCTTT. This gives the protein CASSLNPQWTGANTEAFF.

This chain uses TRBV5-6 with TRBJ2-2, with TRBD2 matching over 14 bases. V lost 3 bases, J lost 7 bases, and 5 bases stayed unmatched. The CDR3 consists of 16 residues. Germline CDR1 reads SGHDT; CDR2 reads YYEEEE. The CDR3 loop reads CASSSRLAGGIGELFF. The CDR3 coding sequence is TGTGCCAGCAGCTCCCGACTAGCGGGAGGGATCGGGGAGCTGTTTTTT.

The V and J genes are TRBV19 and TRBJ2-1; D gene ambiguous. The CDR3 contains 10 residues. Trimming pared 10 bases from V and 10 bases from J, leaving 11 bases between. Looked up from germline, CDR1 is LNHDA and CDR2 is SQIVND (reference sequence). The CDR3 is CATLGEEQFF. CDR3 bases: TGTGCCACCCTCGGCGAGGAGCAGTTCTTC.

CDR3 nucleotide sequence: TGTGCCATCGCCACCGGGCCAACTACCTCTGGGGCCAACGTCCTGACTTTC. Its translation is CAIATGPTTSGANVLTF. The chain uses TRBV10-3 and TRBJ2-6; D not certain. CDR3 length equals 17 residues. Trimming took 8 bases from V and 0 from J, leaving 17 bases between them. The germline V gene has CDR1 ENHRY and CDR2 SYGVKD.

The chain carries TRBV6-6 and TRBJ1-4; D gene unclear. The CDR3 length is 14 residues. V lost 2 bases and J lost 8, with 12 bases in between. CDR1 and CDR2 (germline): MNHNY, SVGAGI (reference sequence). For the CDR3, the DNA is TGTGCCAGCAGTTACATCACCGAGCCCGAAAAACTGTTTTTT. Translating gives CASSYITEPEKLFF.

This clone was observed once. The chain carries TRBV7-9 and TRBJ2-7, with TRBD2 matching over 11 bases. This CDR3 is 13 amino acids long. The germline gives CDR1 SEHNR, CDR2 FQNEAQ (reference sequence). The J segment lost 7 bases and the V segment lost 5 bases, leaving 4 bases of the junction unmatched. Here the CDR3 reads CASSTGLAGEQYF. The DNA of the CDR3 is TGTGCCAGCAGCACCGGACTAGCGGGTGAGCAGTACTTC.

The gene calls are TRBV19 and TRBJ1-1, with TRBD1 as a possible D gene (5 bases). This CDR3 region has 17 residues. The germline V and J ends were trimmed by 2 bases and 0 bases, with 16 bases remaining between them. Germline CDR1 is LNHDA and CDR2 is SQIVND (reference sequence). This chain's CDR3 is CASSIFIGEGVNTEAFF. As DNA, the CDR3 is TGTGCCAGTAGTATATTTATAGGGGAAGGGGTGAACACTGAAGCTTTCTTT.

In its sample, this clone was seen once. V is TRBV28 and J is TRBJ1-2, with TRBD1 matching 8 bases. The CDR3 is made up of 14 amino acids. CDR1 and CDR2 (germline): MDHEN, SYDVKM. With 1 base clipped from V and 4 bases from J, the junction kept 2 bases outside the gene matches. CDR3 loop: CASSLSGQVYGYTF. CDR3 sequence (DNA): TGTGCCAGCAGTTTATCGGGACAGGTCTATGGCTACACCTTC.

This clone was observed once. CDR3 residues: CASSLVWGGSSSYEQYF. The CDR3 region has the DNA TGTGCCAGCAGCTTAGTTTGGGGCGGGAGTAGCTCCTACGAGCAGTACTTC. The rearrangement uses TRBV7-8 and TRBJ2-7, with 7 nucleotides matching TRBD2. V lost 1 base to trimming and J lost 0 bases; unmatched junction nucleotides: 9. Germline assignment: CDR1 SGHVS and CDR2 FQNEAQ. The CDR3 has 17 amino acids. The whole variable domain, remainder taken from reference TRBV7-8 and TRBJ2-7, is GAGVSQSPRYKVAKRGQDVALRCDPISGHVSLFWYQQALGQGPEFLTYFQNEAQLDKSGLPSDRFFAERPEGSVSTLKIQRTQQEDSAVYLCASSLVWGGSSSYEQYFGPGTRLTVT.